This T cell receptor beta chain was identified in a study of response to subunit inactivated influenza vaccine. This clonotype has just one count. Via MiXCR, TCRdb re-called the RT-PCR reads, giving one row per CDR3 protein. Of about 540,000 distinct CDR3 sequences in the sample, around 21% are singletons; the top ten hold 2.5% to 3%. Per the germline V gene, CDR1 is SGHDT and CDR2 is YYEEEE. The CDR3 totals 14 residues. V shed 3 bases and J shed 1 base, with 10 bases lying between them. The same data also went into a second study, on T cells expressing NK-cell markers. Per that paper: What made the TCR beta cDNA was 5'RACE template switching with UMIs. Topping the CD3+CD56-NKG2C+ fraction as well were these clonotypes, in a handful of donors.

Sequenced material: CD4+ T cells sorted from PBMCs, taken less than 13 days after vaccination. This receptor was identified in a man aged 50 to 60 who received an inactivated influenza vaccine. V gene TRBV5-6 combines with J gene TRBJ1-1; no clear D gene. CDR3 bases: TGTGCCAGCAGCTCGTGGATTCCGAACACTGAAGCTTTCTTT. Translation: CASSSWIPNTEAFF. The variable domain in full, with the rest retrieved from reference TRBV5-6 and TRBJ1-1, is DAGVTQSPTHLIKTRGQQVTLRCSPKSGHDTVSWYQQALGQGPQFIFQYYEEEERQRGNFPDRFSGHQFPNYSSELNVNALLLGDSALYLCASSSWIPNTEAFFGQGTRLTVV.